The entry below describes one T cell receptor beta chain. Its antigen is undetermined. The CDR3 extends over 15 amino acids. CDR1 and CDR2 from the germline V gene are LNHNV and YYDKDF (reference sequence). This sample was taken from a study of monozygotic twins with inflammatory bowel disease. Study-level results: It was not supported that a single strong signal or clonotype was associated with IBD.

TCRdb reprocessed the 5' RACE reads and stores each CDR3 protein as one record, lacking DNA. Its clone listing holds around 370,000 distinct CDR3 sequences. The chain is built from TRBV15 and TRBJ1-1; TCRdb's D call of TRBD1 is untestable without DNA. The sequencing sample was made of blood. The sequence came from a human donor with ulcerative colitis or Crohn's disease, or a healthy co-twin of an affected twin (not recorded which). CDR3: CATSRPVGGETEAFF.